This passage covers 32 T cell receptor beta chains from one sample sequenced in a study of blood T cell repertoires in COVID-19. Measured with immunoSEQ multiplex PCR; TCRdb has only the in-frame clones, and not every one. The sample consists of some 530,000 clones, 80% to 90% of them appearing once. Material: PBMCs or T cells enriched from blood (not recorded which). All receptors derive from a woman aged 55-69 years who had recovered from COVID-19.

The genes are TRBV28 and TRBJ2-6, with 8 bases identical to TRBD1. The V gene's germline CDR1 is MDHEN and CDR2 SYDVKM. The CDR3 consists of 16 residues. V lost 4 bases and J lost 1; bases outside the gene matches: 3. CDR3 in DNA: TGTGCCAGCAGTTCGACAGGGGAGTCTGGGGCCAACGTCCTGACTTTC. It encodes CASSSTGESGANVLTF.

The chain uses TRBV9 and TRBJ2-1, with 7 bases matching TRBD1. The CDR3 is made up of 13 amino acids. Looked up from germline, CDR1 is SGDLS and CDR2 is YYNGEE. Trimming at V came to 2 bases and at J to 7 bases, leaving 3 bases not matched to a gene. CDR3 nucleotides: TGTGCCAGCAGCGTGGGACAGCAGAATGAGCAGTTCTTC. It specifies CASSVGQQNEQFF.

The chain carries TRBV15 and TRBJ2-1; D perhaps matches TRBD2 (6 bases). The CDR3 length is 15 residues. V shed 4 bases and J shed 12 bases, with 22 bases lying between them. CDR1 LNHNV and CDR2 YYDKDF come from the germline V gene (reference sequence). The CDR3 loop is CATSNLAIAAVRQFF. The CDR3 bases are TGTGCCACCAGCAATCTAGCGATAGCGGCTGTACGGCAGTTCTTC.

The chain is built from TRBV19 and TRBJ2-2, with 7 bases lining up with TRBD1. Germline CDR1 and CDR2: LNHDA and SQIVND (reference sequence). J gave up 0 bases and V 4 bases, and 5 bases lay outside the gene matches. CDR3 length equals 16 residues. In DNA, the CDR3 is TGTGCCAGTAGTACCAGGGGGAGCGCGAACACCGGGGAGCTGTTTTTT. Protein sequence: CASSTRGSANTGELFF.

The chain combines TRBV2 with TRBJ2-5; 11 bases align to TRBD1. Germline CDR1 is SNHLY and CDR2 is FYNNEI. The CDR3 is 14 residues long. Trimming removed 8 bases from V and 4 bases from J; junction bases left unmatched: 6. CDR3 sequence: CASSGQGARETQYF. The DNA for the CDR3 is TGTGCCAGCTCCGGACAGGGGGCCAGAGAGACCCAGTACTTC.

This chain uses TRBV5-1 with TRBJ2-1; 7 bases are a match to TRBD1. Losses at the gene ends were 4 bases for V and 5 bases for J; bases not matched to a gene: 9. CDR3 length: 15 residues. Germline CDR1 and CDR2: SGHRS and YFSETQ. The CDR3 nucleotides read TGCGCCAGCAGCCGATCGACAGGGTTCAACAATGAGCAGTTCTTC. It specifies CASSRSTGFNNEQFF.

The chain employs TRBV12-5 and TRBJ1-5; D may be TRBD1 (5 bases). Trimming stripped 0 bases from V and 6 bases from J, with 18 bases between. The CDR3 loop spans 17 amino acids. CDR1 is LGHNT and CDR2 is FRNRAP in the germline V gene. The DNA for the CDR3 is TGTGCTAGTGGTTTGGTACCCCGCCCAGGGCTCGGTCAGCCCCAGCATTTT. This encodes CASGLVPRPGLGQPQHF.

The chain joins TRBV11-3 to TRBJ2-1, with 7 positions matching TRBD2. The J segment lost 4 bases and the V segment lost 0 bases, leaving 3 bases of the junction unmatched. Germline CDR1 is SGHNT and CDR2 is YENEEA. The CDR3 runs 15 residues. The CDR3 here is CASSLDRGEYNEQFF. The CDR3 nucleotides read TGTGCCAGCAGCTTAGATCGGGGGGAATACAATGAGCAGTTCTTC.

This clone was found once. CDR3 sequence: CASSLQTGNSNQPQHF. In DNA, the CDR3 is TGTGCCAGCTCACTCCAGACAGGGAATAGCAATCAGCCCCAGCATTTT. This rearrangement joins TRBV18 to TRBJ1-5, with 7 bases lining up with TRBD1. CDR3 length equals 16 residues. Germline CDR1 is KGHSH and CDR2 is LQKENI. V lost 4 bases to trimming and J lost 0 bases; unmatched junction nucleotides: 6.

V usage is TRBV15 and J usage is TRBJ1-3; D not resolved. V lost 5 bases and J 2 bases, leaving 10 bases between the germline ends. Germline V gene data show CDR1 as LNHNV and CDR2 as YYDKDF (reference sequence). This CDR3 comprises 14 residues. CDR3 loop: CATSGGFPGNTIYF. The CDR3 DNA is TGTGCCACCAGCGGCGGCTTCCCTGGAAACACCATATATTTT.

This chain joins TRBV6-1 and TRBJ1-5; 7 bases match TRBD1. With 3 bases clipped from V and 2 bases from J, the junction kept 7 bases outside the gene matches. CDR1 is MNHNS and CDR2 is SASEGT in the germline V gene. This CDR3 comprises 16 residues. The CDR3 loop reads CASSDPTGAGNQPQHF. CDR3 in DNA: TGTGCCAGCAGTGACCCTACAGGGGCGGGCAATCAGCCCCAGCATTTT.

This clone has only a few counts. The chain links TRBV18 to TRBJ1-3; a weak D match, TRBD1 (5 bases). CDR3 length: 16 amino acids. The germline V gene has CDR1 KGHSH and CDR2 LQKENI. V lost 3 bases and J lost 3, with 15 bases in between. The CDR3 loop is CASSPQGAQVGNTIYF. The CDR3, as DNA: TGTGCCAGCTCACCTCAAGGGGCGCAGGTTGGAAACACCATATATTTT.

The genes are TRBV18 and TRBJ1-3; 8 positions match TRBD1. The germline V gene encodes CDR1 KGHSH and CDR2 LQKENI. The CDR3 is 16 residues long. V lost 3 bases, J lost 5 bases, and 9 bases stayed unmatched. In DNA, the CDR3 is TGTGCCAGCTCACCGTTCGGACAGGGCTCGCGAAACACCATATATTTT. Protein: CASSPFGQGSRNTIYF.

As DNA, the CDR3 is TGTGCCAGCAGCTTGGCGGGGGAGGCCCTAGCCAAAAACATTCAGTACTTC. Translation gives CASSLAGEALAKNIQYF. The chain uses TRBV5-6 and TRBJ2-4; tentatively, D is TRBD2 (6 bases). Per germline, CDR1 SGHDT and CDR2 YYEEEE. The CDR3 runs 17 residues. Trimming removed 0 bases at V and 0 bases at J, with 13 bases between.

The chain couples TRBV6-5 to TRBJ2-7, with TRBD1 matching over 7 bases. The CDR3 totals 13 residues. The V segment lost 4 bases and the J segment 1 base; nucleotides outside the gene matches: 1. From germline, CDR1 is MNHEY and CDR2 SVGAGI. For the CDR3, the DNA is TGTGCCAGCAGTTTGGACAGGTCCTACGAGCAGTACTTC. Translation: CASSLDRSYEQYF.

This chain connects TRBV5-6 to TRBJ2-7; 11 bases map to TRBD1. This CDR3 region has 16 residues. V lost 2 bases and J lost 5; bases outside the gene matches: 9. Germline CDR1 reads SGHDT; CDR2 reads YYEEEE. CDR3 sequence reads: CASSFGQGALGNEQYV. CDR3 coding DNA: TGTGCCAGCAGCTTCGGACAGGGGGCTCTTGGCAACGAGCAGTACGTC.

The chain employs TRBV7-6 and TRBJ2-7, with TRBD1 matching 7 bases. Trimming at V came to 0 bases and at J to 4 bases, leaving 9 bases not matched to a gene. This CDR3 is built from 16 residues. CDR1 and CDR2 (germline): SGHVS, FNYEAQ. The CDR3 region is CASSLALGQANYEQYF. The CDR3 DNA reads as TGTGCCAGCAGCTTAGCACTAGGACAGGCGAATTACGAGCAGTACTTC.

In its sample, this clone was seen a few times. The gene calls are TRBV25-1 and TRBJ1-4; TRBD1 aligns across 11 bases. CDR3 length: 16 amino acids. Germline CDR1 MGHDK, CDR2 SYGVNS. V lost 3 bases to trimming and J lost 7 bases; unmatched junction nucleotides: 7. The CDR3 nucleotides read TGTGCCAGCAGTGATCCGGGACAGGGGGGGGGTGAAAAACTGTTTTTT. Residues: CASSDPGQGGGEKLFF.

The chain combines TRBV11-3 with TRBJ1-4; a weak D match, TRBD1 (6 bases). Germline lookup yields CDR1 SGHNT and CDR2 YENEEA. The CDR3 consists of 15 residues. V lost 1 base, J lost 6 bases, and 12 bases lay in between. Written as DNA, the CDR3 is TGTGCCAGCAGCTTAGGTTGGCAGGGGTATGAAAAACTGTTTTTT. It is translated as CASSLGWQGYEKLFF.

V gene TRBV6-2 or TRBV6-3 combines with J gene TRBJ1-5; no reliable D call. Trimming cost V 5 bases and J 4 bases, with 9 bases left between them. Germline V gene data show CDR1 as MNHEY and CDR2 as SVGEGT. The CDR3 covers 13 residues. CDR3 nucleotides: TGTGCCAGCAGTCGTAAGACAAATCAGCCCCAGCATTTT. This sequence encodes CASSRKTNQPQHF.

The chain has TRBV7-9 and TRBJ1-1, with unresolved D. The CDR3 has 14 residues. Trimming shortened V by 2 bases and J by 1 base, and 8 bases separated the two germline ends. Looked up from germline, CDR1 is SEHNR and CDR2 is FQNEAQ (reference sequence). In DNA form, the CDR3 reads TGTGCCAGCAGCTTAAGGTCGGGGAACACTGAAGCTTTCTTT. This sequence encodes CASSLRSGNTEAFF. The full variable domain, with the rest looked up from reference TRBV7-9 and TRBJ1-1, is DTGVSQNPRHKITKRGQNVTFRCDPISEHNRLYWYRQTLGQGPEFLTYFQNEAQLEKSRLLSDRFSAERPKGSFSTLEIQRTEQGDSAMYLCASSLRSGNTEAFFGQGTRLTVV.

This chain connects TRBV15 to TRBJ2-1; TRBD1 aligns across 9 bases. CDR1 is LNHNV and CDR2 is YYDKDF in the germline V gene (reference sequence). This CDR3 spans 13 amino acids. V trimming: 3 bases; J trimming: 8 bases; junction bases outside the gene matches: 2. Here the CDR3 DNA reads TGTGCCACCAGCAGCGGGACAGGGTATGAGCAGTTCTTC. It codes for CATSSGTGYEQFF.

The chain carries TRBV19 and TRBJ1-5; D is perhaps TRBD1 (6 bases). The CDR3 has 15 residues. CDR1 is LNHDA and CDR2 is SQIVND in the germline V gene (reference sequence). The V end was cut by 6 bases, the J end by 2 bases, with 14 bases between. The CDR3 DNA reads TGTGCCAGTAGCCGTGGGGGCGCGGGCAATCAGCCCCAGCATTTT. Its protein is CASSRGGAGNQPQHF.

This chain connects TRBV2 to TRBJ1-2; 8 nucleotides align to TRBD1. The CDR3 extends over 14 amino acids. Trimming cost V 3 bases and J 7 bases; bases outside gene matches: 7. Per the germline V gene, CDR1 is SNHLY and CDR2 is FYNNEI. CDR3 in amino acids: CASSEATGEGGYTF. In nucleotides, the CDR3 is TGTGCCAGCAGTGAGGCGACAGGGGAAGGTGGCTACACCTTC.

This rearrangement joins TRBV5-5 to TRBJ2-2, with no clear D. Germline CDR1 reads SGHKS; CDR2 reads YYEKEE (reference sequence). V was clipped by 0 bases and J by 2 bases, with 5 bases between them. The CDR3 extends over 14 amino acids. This chain's CDR3 is CASSLDPNTGELFF. DNA for the CDR3: TGTGCCAGCAGCTTGGATCCTAACACCGGGGAGCTGTTTTTT.

The chain couples TRBV27 to TRBJ1-1; weak D call: TRBD1 (5 bases). V was shortened by 0 bases and J by 6 bases, with 11 bases between the two germline ends. CDR3 length: 14 residues. Germline values: CDR1 MNHEY, CDR2 SMNVEV (reference sequence). In DNA form, the CDR3 reads TGTGCCAGCAGTTTATCGTTGACAGCTTCTGAAGCTTTCTTT. Its protein product is CASSLSLTASEAFF.

There are a few counts of this clone. The chain joins TRBV2 to TRBJ1-4; TRBD1 aligns across 8 bases. This CDR3 is 14 amino acids long. J was trimmed by 2 bases and V by 6 bases; bases with no gene match: 2. Germline CDR1 and CDR2: SNHLY and FYNNEI. The CDR3, as DNA: TGTGCCAGCAGAGGACAGGGTACTAATGAAAAACTGTTTTTT. It specifies CASRGQGTNEKLFF.

This rearrangement joins TRBV2 to TRBJ2-2, with 7 nucleotides matching TRBD1. The CDR3 spans 14 residues. V gave up 7 bases and J gave up 4 bases; unmatched junction bases: 6. From germline, CDR1 is SNHLY and CDR2 FYNNEI. In DNA form, the CDR3 reads TGTGCCAGCACCCTGACAGGGATCACCGGGGAGCTGTTTTTT. Amino acid sequence: CASTLTGITGELFF.

The chain couples TRBV19 to TRBJ1-2; D is ambiguous. Germline V gene lookup returns CDR1 LNHDA and CDR2 SQIVND (reference sequence). The V end was cut by 0 bases, the J end by 6 bases, with 11 bases between. This CDR3 comprises 14 residues. CDR3 bases: TGTGCCAGTAGTATAGAAGATACTCTTGATGGCTACACCTTC. It yields the protein CASSIEDTLDGYTF.

The chain employs TRBV2 and TRBJ2-1, with D possibly TRBD2 on 6 matching bases. The CDR3 runs to 14 residues. Germline-derived CDR1 and CDR2 are SNHLY and FYNNEI. V was cut by 8 bases and J by 2 bases, with 13 bases left in between. The CDR3 bases are TGTGCCAGCGGGCAGGGAGGTACCTACAATGAGCAGTTCTTC. Residues: CASGQGGTYNEQFF.

J is TRBJ2-2 and V is TRBV7-6; 13 bases map to TRBD2. CDR3 length: 18 amino acids. V lost 2 bases to trimming and J lost 4 bases; unmatched junction nucleotides: 7. Germline CDR1 is SGHVS and CDR2 is FNYEAQ. The CDR3 DNA reads as TGTGCCAGCAGCTTAATAACTAGCGGGGGGGCCGGCACCGGGGAGCTGTTTTTT. It codes for CASSLITSGGAGTGELFF.

The V gene is TRBV2, the J gene TRBJ2-7; no clear D gene. The CDR3 spans 14 residues. Per the germline V gene, CDR1 is SNHLY and CDR2 is FYNNEI. V was clipped by 5 bases and J by 2 bases, with 13 bases between them. CDR3 amino acids: CASSIASQTYEQYV. CDR3 nucleotides: TGTGCCAGCAGTATCGCTAGTCAGACCTACGAGCAGTACGTC.